Described below is a single TCR beta chain sequence and its context. CDR1 is SGHAT and CDR2 is FQNNGV in the germline V gene. V lost 6 bases to trimming and J lost 9 bases; unmatched junction nucleotides: 5. The CDR3 is 13 amino acids. The method was immunoSEQ multiplex PCR; TCRdb's version includes in-frame clones alone and lacks a portion of them. This table holds 100,000 or so clones, 86% found once. The sample is drawn from a study of control samples from healthy donors and cancer patients. The sample was blood. This TCR derives from a woman between 45 and 65 years old in good health. The chain couples TRBV11-2 to TRBJ1-6, with 7 nucleotides matching TRBD1. The CDR3 protein is CASRPTGVSPLHF. The CDR3 region has the DNA TGTGCCAGCAGACCCACAGGGGTTTCACCCCTCCACTTT.